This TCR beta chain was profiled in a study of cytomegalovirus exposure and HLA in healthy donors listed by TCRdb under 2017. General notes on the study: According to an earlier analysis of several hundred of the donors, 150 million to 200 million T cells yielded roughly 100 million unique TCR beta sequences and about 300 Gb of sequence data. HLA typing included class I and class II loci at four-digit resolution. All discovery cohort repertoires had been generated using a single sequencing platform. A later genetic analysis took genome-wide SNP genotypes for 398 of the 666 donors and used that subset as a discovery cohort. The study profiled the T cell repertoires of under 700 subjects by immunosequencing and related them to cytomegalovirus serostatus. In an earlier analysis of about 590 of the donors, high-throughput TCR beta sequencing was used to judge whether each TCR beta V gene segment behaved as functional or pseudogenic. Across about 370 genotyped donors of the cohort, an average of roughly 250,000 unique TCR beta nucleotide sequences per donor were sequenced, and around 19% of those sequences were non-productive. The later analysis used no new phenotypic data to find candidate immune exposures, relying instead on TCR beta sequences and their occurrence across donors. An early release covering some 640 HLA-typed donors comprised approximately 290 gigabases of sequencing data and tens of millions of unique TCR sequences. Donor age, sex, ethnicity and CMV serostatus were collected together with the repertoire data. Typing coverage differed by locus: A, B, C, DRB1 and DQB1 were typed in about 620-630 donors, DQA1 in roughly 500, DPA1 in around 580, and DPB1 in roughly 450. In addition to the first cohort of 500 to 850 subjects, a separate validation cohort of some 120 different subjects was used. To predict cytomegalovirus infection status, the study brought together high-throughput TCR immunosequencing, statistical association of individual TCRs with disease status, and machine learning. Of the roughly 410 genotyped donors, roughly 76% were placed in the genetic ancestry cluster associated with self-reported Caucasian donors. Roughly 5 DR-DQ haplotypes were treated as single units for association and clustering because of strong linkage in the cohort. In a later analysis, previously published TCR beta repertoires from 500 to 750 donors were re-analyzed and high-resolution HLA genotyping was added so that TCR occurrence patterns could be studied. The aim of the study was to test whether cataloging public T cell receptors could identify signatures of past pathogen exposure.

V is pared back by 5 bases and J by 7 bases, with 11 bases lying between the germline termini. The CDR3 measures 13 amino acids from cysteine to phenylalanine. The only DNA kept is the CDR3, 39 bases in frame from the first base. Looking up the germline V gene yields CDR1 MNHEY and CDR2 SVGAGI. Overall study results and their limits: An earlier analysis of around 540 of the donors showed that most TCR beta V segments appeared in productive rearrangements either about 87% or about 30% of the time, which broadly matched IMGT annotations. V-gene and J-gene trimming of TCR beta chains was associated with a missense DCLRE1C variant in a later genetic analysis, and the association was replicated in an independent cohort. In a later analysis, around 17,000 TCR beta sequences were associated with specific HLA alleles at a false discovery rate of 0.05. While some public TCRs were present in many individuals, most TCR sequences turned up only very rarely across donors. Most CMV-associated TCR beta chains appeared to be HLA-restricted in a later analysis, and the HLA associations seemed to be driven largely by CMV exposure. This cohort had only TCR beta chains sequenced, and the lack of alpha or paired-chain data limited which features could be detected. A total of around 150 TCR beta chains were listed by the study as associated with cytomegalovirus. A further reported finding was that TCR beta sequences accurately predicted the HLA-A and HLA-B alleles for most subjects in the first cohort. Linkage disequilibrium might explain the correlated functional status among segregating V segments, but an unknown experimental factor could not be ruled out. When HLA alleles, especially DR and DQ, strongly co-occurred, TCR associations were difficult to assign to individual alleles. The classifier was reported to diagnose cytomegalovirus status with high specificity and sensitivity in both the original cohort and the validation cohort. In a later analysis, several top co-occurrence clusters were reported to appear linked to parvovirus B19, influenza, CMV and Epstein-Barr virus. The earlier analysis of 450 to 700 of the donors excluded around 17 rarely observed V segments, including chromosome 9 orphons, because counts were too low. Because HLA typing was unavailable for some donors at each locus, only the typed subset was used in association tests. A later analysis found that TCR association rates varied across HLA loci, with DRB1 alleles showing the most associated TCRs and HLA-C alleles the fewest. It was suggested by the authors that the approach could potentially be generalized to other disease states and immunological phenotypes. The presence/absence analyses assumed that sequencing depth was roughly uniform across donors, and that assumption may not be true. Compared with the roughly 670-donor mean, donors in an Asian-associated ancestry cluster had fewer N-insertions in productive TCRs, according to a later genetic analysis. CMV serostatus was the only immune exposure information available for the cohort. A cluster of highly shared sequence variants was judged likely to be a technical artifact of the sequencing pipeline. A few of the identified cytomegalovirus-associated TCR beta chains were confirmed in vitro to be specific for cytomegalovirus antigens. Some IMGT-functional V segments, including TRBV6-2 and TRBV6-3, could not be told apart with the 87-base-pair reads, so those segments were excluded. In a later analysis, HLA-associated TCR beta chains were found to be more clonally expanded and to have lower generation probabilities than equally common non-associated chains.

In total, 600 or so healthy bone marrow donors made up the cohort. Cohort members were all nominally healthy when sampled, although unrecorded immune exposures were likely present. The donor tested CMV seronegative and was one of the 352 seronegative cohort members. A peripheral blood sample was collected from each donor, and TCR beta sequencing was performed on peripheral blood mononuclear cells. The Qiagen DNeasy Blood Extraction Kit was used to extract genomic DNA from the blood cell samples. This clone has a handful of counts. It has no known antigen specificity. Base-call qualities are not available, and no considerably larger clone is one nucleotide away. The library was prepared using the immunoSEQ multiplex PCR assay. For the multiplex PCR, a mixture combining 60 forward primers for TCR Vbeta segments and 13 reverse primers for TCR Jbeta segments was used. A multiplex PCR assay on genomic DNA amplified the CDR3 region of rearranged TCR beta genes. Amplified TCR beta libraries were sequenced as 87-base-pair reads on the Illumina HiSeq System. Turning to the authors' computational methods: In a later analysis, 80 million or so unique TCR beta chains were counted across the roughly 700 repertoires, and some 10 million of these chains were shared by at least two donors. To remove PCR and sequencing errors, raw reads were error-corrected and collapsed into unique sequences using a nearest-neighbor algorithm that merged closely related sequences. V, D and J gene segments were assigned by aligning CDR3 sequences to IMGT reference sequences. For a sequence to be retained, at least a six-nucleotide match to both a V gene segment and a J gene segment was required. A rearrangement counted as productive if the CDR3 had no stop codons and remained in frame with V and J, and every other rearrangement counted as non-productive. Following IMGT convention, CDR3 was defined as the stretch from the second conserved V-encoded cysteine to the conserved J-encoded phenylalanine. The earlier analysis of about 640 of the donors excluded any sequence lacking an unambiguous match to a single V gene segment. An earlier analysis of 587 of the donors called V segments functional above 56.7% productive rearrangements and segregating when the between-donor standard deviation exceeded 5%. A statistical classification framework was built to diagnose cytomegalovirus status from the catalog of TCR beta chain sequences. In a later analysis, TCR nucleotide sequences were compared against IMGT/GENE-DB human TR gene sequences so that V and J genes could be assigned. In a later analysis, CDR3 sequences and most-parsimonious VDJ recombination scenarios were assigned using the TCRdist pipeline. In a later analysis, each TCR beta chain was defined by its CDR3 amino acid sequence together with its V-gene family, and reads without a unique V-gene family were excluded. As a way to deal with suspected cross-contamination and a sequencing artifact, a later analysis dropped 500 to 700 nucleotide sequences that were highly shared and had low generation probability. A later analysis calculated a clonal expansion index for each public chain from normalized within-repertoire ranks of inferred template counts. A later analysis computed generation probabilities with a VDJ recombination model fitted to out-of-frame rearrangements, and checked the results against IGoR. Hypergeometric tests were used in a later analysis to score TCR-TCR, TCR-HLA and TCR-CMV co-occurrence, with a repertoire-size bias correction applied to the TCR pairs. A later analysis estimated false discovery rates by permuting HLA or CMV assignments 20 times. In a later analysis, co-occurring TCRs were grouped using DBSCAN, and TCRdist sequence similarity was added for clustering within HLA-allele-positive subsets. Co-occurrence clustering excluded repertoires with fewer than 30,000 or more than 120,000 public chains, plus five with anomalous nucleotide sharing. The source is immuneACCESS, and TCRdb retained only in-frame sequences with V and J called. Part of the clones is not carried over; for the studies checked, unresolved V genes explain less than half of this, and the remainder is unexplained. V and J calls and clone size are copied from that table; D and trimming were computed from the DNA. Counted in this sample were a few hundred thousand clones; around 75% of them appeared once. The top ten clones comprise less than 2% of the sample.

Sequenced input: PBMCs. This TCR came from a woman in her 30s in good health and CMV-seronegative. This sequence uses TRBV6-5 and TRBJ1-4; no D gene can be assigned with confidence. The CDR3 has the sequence CASSVSVLEKLFF. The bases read TGTGCCAGCAGTGTGTCGGTCCTTGAAAAACTGTTTTTT.